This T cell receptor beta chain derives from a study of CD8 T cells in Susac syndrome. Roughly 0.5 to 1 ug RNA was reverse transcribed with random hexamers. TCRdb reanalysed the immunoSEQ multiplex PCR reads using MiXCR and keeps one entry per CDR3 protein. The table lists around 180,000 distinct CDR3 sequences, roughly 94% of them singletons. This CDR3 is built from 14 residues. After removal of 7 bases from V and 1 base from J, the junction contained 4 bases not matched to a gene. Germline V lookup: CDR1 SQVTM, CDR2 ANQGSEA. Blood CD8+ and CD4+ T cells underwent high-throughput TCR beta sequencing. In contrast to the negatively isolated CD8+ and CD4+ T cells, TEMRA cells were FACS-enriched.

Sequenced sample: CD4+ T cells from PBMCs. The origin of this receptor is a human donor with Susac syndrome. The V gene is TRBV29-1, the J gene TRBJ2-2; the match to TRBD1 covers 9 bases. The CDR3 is CSAATGGNTGELFF. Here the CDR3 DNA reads TGCAGCGCAGCGACAGGGGGGAACACCGGGGAGCTGTTTTTT.